In this sample, the clone carrying this TCR beta chain turned up a few times. As yet, its antigen is unknown. Diagnostic assessment was based on clinical symptoms, serum thyroxine and TRAb, thyroid ultrasound and orbital computed tomography. It was approximately 9.7 ml of fresh peripheral blood that supplied the PBMCs. The sample is drawn from a study of T cells in Graves' hyperthyroidism and ophthalmopathy. Points from the study as a whole: Progression to ophthalmopathy was predicted a median of approximately 6.4 months early. By a 13 V-J model, ophthalmopathy was set apart from stable hyperthyroidism.

Authors of the study amplified TCR beta CDR3 regions from RNA transcripts. Carried out on the TCR CDR3, a first-round RT-PCR used the HTBI primer set. TCRdb processed the multiplex PCR reads anew with MiXCR; each CDR3 protein has one entry. The sample lists a few hundred thousand distinct CDR3 sequences; 15% to 20% were seen once. The sequence came from a woman aged 45 to 65 with Graves' hyperthyroidism. Material: blood.

The CDR3 nucleotides are TGTGCCAGCAGTTACGGGTCAGGGGGCGCGGGAGAGACCCAGTACTTC. Protein sequence: CASSYGSGGAGETQYF. This rearrangement joins TRBV6-5 to TRBJ2-5; 8 nucleotides match TRBD1. After removal of 2 bases from V and 4 bases from J, the junction contained 9 bases not matched to a gene. The CDR3 is made up of 16 amino acids. Germline V gene data show CDR1 as MNHEY and CDR2 as SVGAGI.